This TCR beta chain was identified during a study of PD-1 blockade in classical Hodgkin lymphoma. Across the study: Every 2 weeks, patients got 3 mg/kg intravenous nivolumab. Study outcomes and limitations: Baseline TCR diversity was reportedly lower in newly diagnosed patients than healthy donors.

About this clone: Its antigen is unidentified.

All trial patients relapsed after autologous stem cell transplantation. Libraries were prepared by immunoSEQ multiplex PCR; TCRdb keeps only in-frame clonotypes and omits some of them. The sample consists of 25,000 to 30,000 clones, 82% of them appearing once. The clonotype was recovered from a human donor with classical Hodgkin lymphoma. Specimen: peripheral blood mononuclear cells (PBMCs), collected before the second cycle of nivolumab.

CDR3 sequence reads: CASSLGQSYEQYF. Written as DNA, the CDR3 is TGTGCCAGCAGTTTGGGACAGAGCTACGAGCAGTACTTC. This chain connects TRBV27 to TRBJ2-7, with 7 bases lining up with TRBD1. V shed 3 bases, J shed 3 bases, and the junction held 2 bases outside the gene matches. The CDR3 has 13 residues. CDR1 and CDR2 from the germline V gene are MNHEY and SMNVEV (reference sequence).